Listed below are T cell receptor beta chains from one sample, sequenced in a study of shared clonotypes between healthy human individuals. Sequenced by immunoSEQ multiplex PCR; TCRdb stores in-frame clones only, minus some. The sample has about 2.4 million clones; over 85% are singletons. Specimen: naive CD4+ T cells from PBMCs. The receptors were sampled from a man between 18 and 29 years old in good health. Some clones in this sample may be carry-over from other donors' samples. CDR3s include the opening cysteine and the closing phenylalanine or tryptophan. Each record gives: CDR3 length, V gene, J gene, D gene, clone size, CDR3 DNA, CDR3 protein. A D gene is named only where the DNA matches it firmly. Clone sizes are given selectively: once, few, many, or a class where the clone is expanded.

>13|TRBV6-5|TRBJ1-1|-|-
TGTGCCAGCAGTTGGACAGAGGGGACTGAAGCTTTCTTT
CASSWTEGTEAFF
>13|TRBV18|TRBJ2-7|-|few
TGTGCCAGCGCTCCGGGGAGAGACGACGAGCAGTACTTC
CASAPGRDDEQYF
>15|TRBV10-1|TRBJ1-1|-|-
TGCGCCAGCAGTGAGTCGGTAAACATGAACACTGAAGCTTTCTTT
CASSESVNMNTEAFF
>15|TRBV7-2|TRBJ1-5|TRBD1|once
TGTGCCAGCAGCTTAGCCGGGACAGGGGTGAAGCCCCAGCATTTT
CASSLAGTGVKPQHF
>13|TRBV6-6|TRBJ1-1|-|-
TGTGCCAGCAGTTACGCACAGGGTGGTAGGGCTTTCTTT
CASSYAQGGRAFF
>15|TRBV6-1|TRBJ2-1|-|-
TGTGCCAGCAGTTTCGCCCAAGAGCCTTACAATGAGCAGTTCTTC
CASSFAQEPYNEQFF
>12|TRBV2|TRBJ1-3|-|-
TGTGCCAGCAGTGAACAGGGTAACACCATATATTTT
CASSEQGNTIYF
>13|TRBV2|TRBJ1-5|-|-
TGTGCCAGCAGCCAGGATAGCAATCAGCCCCAGCATTTT
CASSQDSNQPQHF
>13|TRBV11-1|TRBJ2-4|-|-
TGTGCCAGCAGCTTAGCCCGAAAAGGCATTCAGTACTTC
CASSLARKGIQYF
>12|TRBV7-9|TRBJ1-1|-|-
TGTGCCAGCAGTTACCCTCTTTCTGAAGCTTTCTTT
CASSYPLSEAFF
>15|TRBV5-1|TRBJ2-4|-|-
TGCGCCAGCAGCTTGGCCCCGGGCCTCCAGGACATTCAGTACTTC
CASSLAPGLQDIQYF
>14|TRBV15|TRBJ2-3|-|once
TGTGCCACCAGCAGAGATCGCTCCGGCCATACGCAGTATTTT
CATSRDRSGHTQYF
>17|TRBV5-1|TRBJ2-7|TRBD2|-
TGCGCCAGCAGCCAGGGACTAGCGGGACTAATGGACTACGAGCAGTACTTC
CASSQGLAGLMDYEQYF
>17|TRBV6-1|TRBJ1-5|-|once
TGTGCCAGCAGTGAAGCGCTTCCCAGGGCTAGCAATCAGCCCCAGCATTTT
CASSEALPRASNQPQHF
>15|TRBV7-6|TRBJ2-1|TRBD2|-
TGTGCCAGCAGCTTAGTACTAGCGGGCGGGGGTGAGCAGTTCTTC
CASSLVLAGGGEQFF
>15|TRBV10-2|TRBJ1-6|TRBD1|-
TGCGCCAGCAGAGCGTACACAGGGGTGGATTCACCCCTCCACTTT
CASRAYTGVDSPLHF
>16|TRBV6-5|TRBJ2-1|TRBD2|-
TGTGCCAGCAGTTACTCGAAGCTAGCGGCCAAGAATGAGCAGTTCTTC
CASSYSKLAAKNEQFF
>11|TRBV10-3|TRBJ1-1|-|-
TGTGCCACGGGACCGAACACTGAAGCTTTCTTT
CATGPNTEAFF
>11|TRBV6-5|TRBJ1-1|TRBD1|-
TGTGCCAGCAGTGGGACAGGGGGAGCTTTCTTT
CASSGTGGAFF
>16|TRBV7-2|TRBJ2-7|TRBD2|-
TGTGCCAGCAGCTCATCGTCGGCGCGGGAGGGTTTCGAGCAGTACTTC
CASSSSSAREGFEQYF
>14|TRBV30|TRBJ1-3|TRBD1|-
TGTGGTGGGGGGACAGGGGCGTCTGGAAACACCATATATTTT
CGGGTGASGNTIYF
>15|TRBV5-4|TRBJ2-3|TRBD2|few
TGTGCCAGCAGCTATAGCGGGGGTAGCACAGATACGCAGTATTTT
CASSYSGGSTDTQYF
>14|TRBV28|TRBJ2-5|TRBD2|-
TGTGCCAGCATCTATGGAGCGGGATCGGAGACCCAGTACTTC
CASIYGAGSETQYF
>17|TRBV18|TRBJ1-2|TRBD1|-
TGTGCCAGCTCACCGAATCAAGGACAGGGTGGAGTTAATGGCTACACCTTC
CASSPNQGQGGVNGYTF
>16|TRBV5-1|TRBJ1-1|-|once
TGCGCCAGCAGCCCGCGTGGGAGGAGGGTGAACACTGAAGCTTTCTTT
CASSPRGRRVNTEAFF
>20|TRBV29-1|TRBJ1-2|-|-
TGCAGCGTTGAAGCACCCAAGCGCGCGACAGACTTGCCCGGAGACTATGGCTACACCTTC
CSVEAPKRATDLPGDYGYTF
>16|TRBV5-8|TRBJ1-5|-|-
TGTGCCAGCAGCTTGAACTATTTTCAGAGCAATCAGCCCCAGCATTTT
CASSLNYFQSNQPQHF
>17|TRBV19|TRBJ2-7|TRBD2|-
TGTGCCAGTAGTATAAGGACTAGCGGGCTCAGCTCCTACGAGCAGTACTTC
CASSIRTSGLSSYEQYF
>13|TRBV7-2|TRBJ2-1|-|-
TGTGCCAGCAGCACCAGAGGGGGGACTGAGCAGTTCTTC
CASSTRGGTEQFF
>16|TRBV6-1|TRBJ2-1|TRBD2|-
TGTGCCAGCAGTGTAATTAGCGGGAGGGCCTTGAATGAGCAGTTCTTC
CASSVISGRALNEQFF
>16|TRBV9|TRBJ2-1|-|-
TGTGCCAGCAGCGTAGAGGCGGATAGCTCCTACAATGAGCAGTTCTTC
CASSVEADSSYNEQFF
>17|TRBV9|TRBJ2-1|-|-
TGTGCCAGCAGCGTAGTCCAGGGACTCCAGCCAAACAATGAGCAGTTCTTC
CASSVVQGLQPNNEQFF
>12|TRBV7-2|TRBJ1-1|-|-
TGTGCCAGCAGTAGCACCGGGACCCAAGCTTTCTTT
CASSSTGTQAFF
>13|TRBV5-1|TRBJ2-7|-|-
TGCGCCAGCAGCCTCCAGGCTGAGAAAGAGCAGTACTTC
CASSLQAEKEQYF
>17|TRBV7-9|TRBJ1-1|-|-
TGTGCCAGCAGCTTAGGTACGGGGGGTATACGAAGCACTGAAGCTTTCTTT
CASSLGTGGIRSTEAFF
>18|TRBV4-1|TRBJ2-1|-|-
TGCGCCAGCAGCCAACGCCGCCCAGATGGGGGTACCTACAATGAGCAGTTCTTC
CASSQRRPDGGTYNEQFF
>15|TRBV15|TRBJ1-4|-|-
TGTGCCACCAGCAGAGGGGCAGGCTCTAATGAAAAACTGTTTTTT
CATSRGAGSNEKLFF
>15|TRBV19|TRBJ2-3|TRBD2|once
TGTGCCAGTAGTATTAGCGGGATGCGCACAGATACGCAGTATTTT
CASSISGMRTDTQYF
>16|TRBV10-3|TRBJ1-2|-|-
TGTGCCAGCAGTACCGGCTCCGGGACGGCTAACTATGGCTACACCTTC
CASSTGSGTANYGYTF
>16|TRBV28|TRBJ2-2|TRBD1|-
TGTGCCAGCAGACAAGCCGGGACAGGGGGCGTCGGGGAGCTGTTTTTT
CASRQAGTGGVGELFF
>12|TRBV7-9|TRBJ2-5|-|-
TGTGCCAGCAGCTTAGGAGAGGGGACCCAGTACTTC
CASSLGEGTQYF
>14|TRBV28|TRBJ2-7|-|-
TGTGCCAGCAGTTTATTCTTAGGGACCTACGAGCAGTACTTC
CASSLFLGTYEQYF
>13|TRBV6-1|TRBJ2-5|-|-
TGTGCCAGCAGTGAAGCTCCCCCGGGGACCCAGTACTTC
CASSEAPPGTQYF
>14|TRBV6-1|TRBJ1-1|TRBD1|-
TGTGCCAGCAGTCCTATGACAGGGGTCAAGGAGGCTTTCTTT
CASSPMTGVKEAFF